This TCR beta chain was observed in a study of T cells in localized non-small cell lung cancer. TCRdb's table, derived via immunoSEQ multiplex PCR, lists solely in-frame clones and lacks some. Of 75,000 to 85,000 clones listed, 80% were seen once; the top ten hold more than 9%. Trimming cost V 4 bases and J 4 bases, with 4 bases left between them. Germline V lookup: CDR1 SGHTA, CDR2 FQGTGA. This CDR3 contains 11 residues. Sequenced material: peripheral blood, taken before any cancer treatment. This receptor was obtained from a female donor older than 55 with stage I lung adenocarcinoma. This chain uses TRBV7-3 with TRBJ2-5; D gene uncertain. The CDR3 region is CASSSGETQYF. The CDR3 coding sequence is TGTGCCAGCAGCTCTGGAGAGACCCAGTACTTC.